This T cell receptor beta chain was identified during a study of T-cell reconstitution after alpha-beta-depleted transplantation in children. For TCRbeta, the library was prepared with unique molecular identifiers. TCRdb re-called the PCR reads with MiXCR, one entry per CDR3 protein. Of hundreds of thousands of distinct CDR3 sequences listed, about 10% are singletons. Whole-study findings and limits: By about two months after transplant, alpha-beta T cells reportedly arose from several hundred graft clones that had expanded. After transplant, high TCRbeta diversity at day 60 in some patients arose from surviving recipient T cells and thymic progenitors.

Trimming removed 6 bases at V and 0 bases at J, with 18 bases between. Germline V CDR1 and CDR2: MNHEY, SVGAGI. CDR3 length: 17 amino acids. In this sample, this clonotype turned up many times. Antigen: not known. V and J are TRBV6-5 and TRBJ2-1; D might be TRBD2 (5 bases). The material was PBMCs, obtained before TCRalphabeta/CD19-depleted stem cell transplant. This TCR was recovered from a child aged 2 to 10 with inherited bone marrow failure, due to receive a stem cell transplant. The CDR3 DNA sequence: TGTGCCAGCAGAAACTCCCGCGGGCTCAGCTCCTACAATGAGCAGTTCTTC. Residues: CASRNSRGLSSYNEQFF.